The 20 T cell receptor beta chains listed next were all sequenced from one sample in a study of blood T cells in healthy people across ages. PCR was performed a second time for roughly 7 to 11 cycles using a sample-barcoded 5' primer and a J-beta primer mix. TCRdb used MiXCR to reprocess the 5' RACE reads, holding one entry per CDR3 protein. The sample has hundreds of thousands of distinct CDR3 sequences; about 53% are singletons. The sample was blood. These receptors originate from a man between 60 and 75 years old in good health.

CDR3 loop: CASSPGSVLNEQYF. CDR3 nucleotide sequence: TGCGCCAGCAGCCCAGGGTCGGTGCTCAATGAGCAGTACTTC. V usage is TRBV5-1 and J usage is TRBJ2-5, with D tentatively TRBD1 (5 bases). Germline values: CDR1 SGHRS, CDR2 YFSETQ. The CDR3 covers 14 residues. V was cut by 4 bases and J by 11 bases, with 21 bases left in between.

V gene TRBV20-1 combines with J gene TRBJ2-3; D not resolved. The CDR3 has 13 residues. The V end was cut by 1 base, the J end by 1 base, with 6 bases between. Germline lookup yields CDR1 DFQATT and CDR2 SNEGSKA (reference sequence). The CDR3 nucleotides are TGCAGTGCTAGAGTACCGGGCACAGATACGCAGTATTTT. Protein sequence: CSARVPGTDTQYF.

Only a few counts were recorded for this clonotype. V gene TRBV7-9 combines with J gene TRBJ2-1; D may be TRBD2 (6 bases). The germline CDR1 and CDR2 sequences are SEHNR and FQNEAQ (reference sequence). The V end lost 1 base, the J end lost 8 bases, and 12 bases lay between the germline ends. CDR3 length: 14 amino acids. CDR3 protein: CASSLVAGRHEQFF. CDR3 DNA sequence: TGTGCCAGCAGCTTAGTGGCGGGGCGCCATGAGCAGTTCTTC.

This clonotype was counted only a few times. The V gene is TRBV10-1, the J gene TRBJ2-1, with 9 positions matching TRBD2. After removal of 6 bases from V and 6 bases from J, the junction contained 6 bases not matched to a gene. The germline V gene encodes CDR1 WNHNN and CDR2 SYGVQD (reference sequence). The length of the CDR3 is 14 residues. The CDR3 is CASSRAGGLNEQFF. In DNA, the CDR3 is TGCGCCAGCAGCAGAGCGGGGGGTCTCAATGAGCAGTTCTTC.

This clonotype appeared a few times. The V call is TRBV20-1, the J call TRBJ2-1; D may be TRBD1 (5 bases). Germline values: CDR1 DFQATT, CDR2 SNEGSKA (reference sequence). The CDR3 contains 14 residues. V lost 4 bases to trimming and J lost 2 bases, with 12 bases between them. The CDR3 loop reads CSAIQGGTYNEQFF. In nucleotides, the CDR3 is TGCAGTGCTATTCAGGGTGGGACCTACAATGAGCAGTTCTTC.

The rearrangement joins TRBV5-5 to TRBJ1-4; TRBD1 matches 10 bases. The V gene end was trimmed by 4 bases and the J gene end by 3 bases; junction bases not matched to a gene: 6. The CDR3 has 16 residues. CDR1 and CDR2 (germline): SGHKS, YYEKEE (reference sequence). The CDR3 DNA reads TGTGCCAGCAGCCAGGGACAGGGGCCTCCTAATGAAAAACTGTTTTTT. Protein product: CASSQGQGPPNEKLFF.

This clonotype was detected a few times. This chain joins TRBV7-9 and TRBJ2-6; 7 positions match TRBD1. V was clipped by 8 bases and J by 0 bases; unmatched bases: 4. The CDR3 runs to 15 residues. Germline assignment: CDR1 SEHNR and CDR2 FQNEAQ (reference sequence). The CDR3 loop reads CASRRQGSGANVLTF. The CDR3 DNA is TGTGCCAGCCGGAGACAGGGCTCTGGGGCCAACGTCCTGACTTTC.

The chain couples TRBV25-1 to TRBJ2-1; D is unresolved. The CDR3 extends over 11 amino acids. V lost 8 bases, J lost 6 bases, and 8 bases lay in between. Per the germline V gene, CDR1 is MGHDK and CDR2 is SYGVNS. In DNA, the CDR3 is TGTGCCAGCGCACAGAGCAATGAGCAGTTCTTC. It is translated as CASAQSNEQFF.

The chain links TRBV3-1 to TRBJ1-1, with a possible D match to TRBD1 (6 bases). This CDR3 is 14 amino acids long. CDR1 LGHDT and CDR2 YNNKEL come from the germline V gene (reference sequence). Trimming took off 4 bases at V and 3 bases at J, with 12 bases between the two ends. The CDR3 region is CASSPSGADTEAFF. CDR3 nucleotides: TGTGCCAGCAGCCCATCGGGGGCTGACACTGAAGCTTTCTTT.

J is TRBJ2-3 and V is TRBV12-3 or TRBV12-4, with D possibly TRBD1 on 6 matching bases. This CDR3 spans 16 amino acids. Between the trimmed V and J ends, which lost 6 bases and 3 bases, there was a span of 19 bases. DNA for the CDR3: TGTGCCAGCAGACCAAGTGGCAGGGGAAGGACAGATACGCAGTATTTT. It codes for CASRPSGRGRTDTQYF.

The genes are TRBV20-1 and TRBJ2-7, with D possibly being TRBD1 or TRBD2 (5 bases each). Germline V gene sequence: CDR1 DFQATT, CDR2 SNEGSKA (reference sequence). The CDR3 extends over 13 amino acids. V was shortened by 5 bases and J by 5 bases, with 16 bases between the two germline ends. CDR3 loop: CSAPGTVHDEQYF. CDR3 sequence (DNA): TGCAGTGCTCCCGGGACGGTGCACGACGAGCAGTACTTC.

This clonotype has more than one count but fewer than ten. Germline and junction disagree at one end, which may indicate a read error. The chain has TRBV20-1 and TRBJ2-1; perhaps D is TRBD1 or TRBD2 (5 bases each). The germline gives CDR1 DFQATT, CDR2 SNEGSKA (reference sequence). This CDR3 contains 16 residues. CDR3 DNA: TGCAGTGCTAGAGACCCCAGAGGGGAGCTCTACGATGAGCAGTTCTTC. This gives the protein CSARDPRGELYDEQFF.

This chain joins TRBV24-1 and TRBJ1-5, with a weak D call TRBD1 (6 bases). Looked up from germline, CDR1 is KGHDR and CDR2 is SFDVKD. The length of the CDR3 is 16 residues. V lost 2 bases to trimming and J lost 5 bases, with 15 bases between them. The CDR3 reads CATSDSPRQGHQPQHF. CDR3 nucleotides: TGTGCCACCAGTGATTCCCCGCGGCAGGGGCATCAGCCCCAGCATTTT.

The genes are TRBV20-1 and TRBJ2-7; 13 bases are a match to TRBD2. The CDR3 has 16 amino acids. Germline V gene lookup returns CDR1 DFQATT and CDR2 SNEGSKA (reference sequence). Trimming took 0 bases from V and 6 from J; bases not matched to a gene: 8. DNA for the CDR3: TGCAGTGCTAGAGATGGTACTAGCGGGGGGGCCTCCGAGCAGTACTTC. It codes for CSARDGTSGGASEQYF.

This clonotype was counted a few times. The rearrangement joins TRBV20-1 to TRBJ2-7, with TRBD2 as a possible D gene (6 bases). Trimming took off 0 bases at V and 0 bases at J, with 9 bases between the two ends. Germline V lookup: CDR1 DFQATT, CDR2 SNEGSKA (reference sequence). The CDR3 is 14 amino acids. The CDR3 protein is CSARDGGYSYEQYF. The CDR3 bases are TGCAGTGCTAGAGATGGAGGGTACTCCTACGAGCAGTACTTC.

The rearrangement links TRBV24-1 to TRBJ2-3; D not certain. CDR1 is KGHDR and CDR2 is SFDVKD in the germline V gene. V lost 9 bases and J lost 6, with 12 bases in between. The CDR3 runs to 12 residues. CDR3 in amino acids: CATAGVGDTQYF. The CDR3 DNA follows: TGTGCCACCGCCGGCGTCGGGGATACGCAGTATTTT.

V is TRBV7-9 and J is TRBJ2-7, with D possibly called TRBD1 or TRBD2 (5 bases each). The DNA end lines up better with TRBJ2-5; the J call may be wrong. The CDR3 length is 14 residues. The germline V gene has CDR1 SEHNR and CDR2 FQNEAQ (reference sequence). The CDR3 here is CASSSRAGAETQYF. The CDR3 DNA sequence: TGTGCCAGCAGCTCCCGAGCCGGGGCAGAGACCCAGTACTTC.

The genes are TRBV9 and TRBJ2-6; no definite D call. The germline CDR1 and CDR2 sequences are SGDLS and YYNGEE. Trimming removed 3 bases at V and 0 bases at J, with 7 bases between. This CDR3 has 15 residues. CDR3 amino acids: CASSAGNSGANVLTF. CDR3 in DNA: TGTGCCAGCAGCGCCGGAAACTCTGGGGCCAACGTCCTGACTTTC.

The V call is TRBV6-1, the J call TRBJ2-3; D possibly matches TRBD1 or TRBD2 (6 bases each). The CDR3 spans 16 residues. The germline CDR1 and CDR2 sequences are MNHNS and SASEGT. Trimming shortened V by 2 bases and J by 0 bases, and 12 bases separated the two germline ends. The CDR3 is CASSERRGASTDTQYF. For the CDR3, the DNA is TGTGCCAGCAGTGAAAGAAGGGGGGCTAGCACAGATACGCAGTATTTT.

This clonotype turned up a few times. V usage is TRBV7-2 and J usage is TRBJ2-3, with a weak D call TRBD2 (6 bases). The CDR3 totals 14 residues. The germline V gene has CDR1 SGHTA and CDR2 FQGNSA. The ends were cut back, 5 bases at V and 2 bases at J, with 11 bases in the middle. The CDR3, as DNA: TGTGCCAGCAGCGACACTAGCCACACAGATACGCAGTATTTT. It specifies CASSDTSHTDTQYF.